The 9 T cell receptor beta chains below all came from one sample that was sequenced in a study of CD8+ T cells in alopecia areata. Regarding treatment: oral pan-JAK inhibitor, 5-10 mg twice daily. As the sequencing template, cDNA was produced by extracting RNA and reverse transcribing it. Using immunoSEQ multiplex PCR, the repertoire was profiled, and TCRdb retains in-frame clones only, with some absent. This repertoire shows some 240,000 clones, 50% to 70% found once; its top ten account for around 1.4%. The sample here was CD4+ T cells sorted from blood, taken at week 4, from a patient treated with tofacitinib. The receptors originated from a human donor with alopecia areata.

V gene TRBV30 combines with J gene TRBJ1-6; no clear D gene. From germline, CDR1 is GTSNPN and CDR2 SVGIG (reference sequence). Trimming stripped 0 bases from V and 6 bases from J, with 12 bases between. The CDR3 extends over 15 amino acids. The DNA for the CDR3 is TGTGCCTGGAGTGTACCTTGGAGTCCTAATTCACCCCTCCACTTT. As protein: CAWSVPWSPNSPLHF.

This chain uses TRBV11-2 with TRBJ1-2; D remains ambiguous. The CDR3 has 14 amino acids. V lost 0 bases, J lost 4 bases, and 9 bases lay in between. Per germline, CDR1 SGHAT and CDR2 FQNNGV. CDR3 nucleotides: TGTGCCAGCAGCTTAGATAATGGTGTCTATGGCTACACCTTC. It translates to CASSLDNGVYGYTF.

The J gene is TRBJ2-5, the V gene TRBV2; no reliable D call. Trimming left V 3 bases short and J 1 base short, with 6 bases between. This CDR3 is built from 13 residues. The V gene's germline CDR1 is SNHLY and CDR2 FYNNEI. CDR3 bases: TGTGCCAGCAGTGATTCCAGCCAAGAGACCCAGTACTTC. It is translated as CASSDSSQETQYF.

V is TRBV15 and J is TRBJ2-7; 9 nucleotides align to TRBD1. V lost 0 bases and J lost 0; bases outside the gene matches: 3. The CDR3 has 16 residues. Germline CDR1 is LNHNV and CDR2 is YYDKDF (reference sequence). CDR3 residues: CATSRERTGVSYEQYF. Written as DNA, the CDR3 is TGTGCCACCAGCAGAGAAAGGACAGGGGTCTCCTACGAGCAGTACTTC.

The chain employs TRBV6-6 and TRBJ2-1; D call uncertain. The CDR3 contains 13 residues. The germline V and J ends were trimmed by 2 bases and 9 bases, with 11 bases remaining between them. From germline, CDR1 is MNHNY and CDR2 SVGAGI (reference sequence). CDR3 sequence: CASSYPPGVEQFF. The CDR3 DNA reads TGTGCCAGCAGTTACCCTCCGGGTGTTGAGCAGTTCTTC.

The chain employs TRBV5-1 and TRBJ1-2, with a possible D match to TRBD1 (5 bases). The V and J ends lost 2 bases and 8 bases respectively, with 19 bases between them. This CDR3 is built from 15 residues. In germline, CDR1 is SGHRS, CDR2 YFSETQ. The CDR3 protein is CASSFQAGGSLGYTF. CDR3 nucleotide sequence: TGCGCCAGCAGCTTTCAGGCTGGGGGATCGTTAGGCTACACCTTC.

V is TRBV29-1 and J is TRBJ1-1; 10 nucleotides agree with TRBD1. Germline V lookup: CDR1 SQVTM, CDR2 ANQGSEA. V trimming: 1 base; J trimming: 11 bases; junction bases outside the gene matches: 7. The CDR3 is made up of 13 amino acids. The CDR3 region is CSVEGTGGVGAFF. Written as DNA, the CDR3 is TGCAGCGTTGAAGGGACAGGGGGAGTCGGGGCTTTCTTT.

The rearrangement joins TRBV23-1 to TRBJ1-1; the D gene is possibly TRBD1 (6 bases). TRBV23-1 is given ORF status, its function remaining uncertain. The V end was cut by 4 bases, the J end by 3 bases, with 15 bases between. The CDR3 has 15 amino acids. CDR3 in amino acids: CASSPPNGGDTEAFF. The CDR3 nucleotides read TGCGCCAGCAGTCCGCCGAACGGGGGCGACACTGAAGCTTTCTTT.

The genes are TRBV27 and TRBJ1-6; 8 nucleotides match TRBD1. V lost 5 bases to trimming and J lost 5 bases; unmatched junction nucleotides: 5. This CDR3 comprises 15 residues. Germline CDR1 reads MNHEY; CDR2 reads SMNVEV (reference sequence). CDR3 in DNA: TGTGCCAGCAGTCGGAGACAGGGGAATAATTCACCCCTCCACTTT. The encoded protein is CASSRRQGNNSPLHF.